This TCR beta chain was recorded in a study of T cells in Graves' hyperthyroidism and ophthalmopathy. Whole-study results and caveats: Most clonotypes expanded in the thyroid (above 0.001) were also present in blood. A model of 13 V-J features distinguished ophthalmopathy from stable hyperthyroidism.

V lost 4 bases and J 2 bases, leaving 9 bases between the germline ends. The CDR3 totals 13 residues. Germline V lookup: CDR1 MDHEN, CDR2 SYDVKM. RNA transcripts gave rise to amplified TCR beta CDR3 regions. The primer set for the first-round RT-PCR of the TCR CDR3 was HTBI. TCRdb passed the multiplex PCR reads through MiXCR, listing each CDR3 protein once. This repertoire shows over 650,000 distinct CDR3 sequences, less than 20% found once; its top ten account for 8.4%. This clonotype was seen many times. Its antigen is still unknown. Stable disease denoted Graves' hyperthyroidism without ophthalmopathy progression within 18 months.

This chain connects TRBV28 to TRBJ2-7; D is possibly TRBD1 or TRBD2 (5 bases each). This clonotype originated in a man between 18 and 29 years old with Graves' hyperthyroidism. Sequenced: blood. CDR3: CASSWTGPYEQYF. The CDR3 DNA follows: TGTGCCAGCAGTTGGACGGGGCCCTACGAGCAGTACTTC.